This T cell receptor beta chain stems from a study of follicular helper T cells after annual influenza vaccination. Study overall: Across the 2013-2014, 2014-2015 and 2015-2016 vaccination seasons, some subjects were resampled.

Looked up from germline, CDR1 is MDHEN and CDR2 is SYDVKM. The CDR3 consists of 12 residues. This sample's time point: 2015-2016 season, pre-vaccination. Sorted cTfh were non-naive CD4+CXCR5+PD-1+, either ICOS+CD38+ or ICOS-CD38-. Here immunoSEQ multiplex PCR was the method, and the copy in TCRdb shows in-frame clones only, minus some. The profile shows fewer than 9,500 clones, roughly 90% of them singletons. This clone was recorded only once. The germline gene is not matched at one end of the junction; a read error may be the cause. The source is an adult who received the influenza vaccine. The gene calls are TRBV28 and TRBJ1-2, with TRBD1 matching over 9 bases. This sample comprised CXCR5+ CD38- circulating T follicular helper cells from blood, obtained on the day of influenza vaccination. Subset of the sample: circulating Tfh, non-naive CD4+CXCR5+PD-1+ (ICOS+CD38+ or ICOS-CD38-). In DNA, the CDR3 is TGTGCCAGCAGTCTAACAGGGGGCGCGTCCGTCTTC. Translation: CASSLTGGASVF.